This T cell receptor (beta chain) was documented in a study of shared clonotypes between healthy human individuals. Libraries were prepared by immunoSEQ multiplex PCR; TCRdb keeps only in-frame clonotypes and omits some of them. The sample includes about 600,000 clones, roughly 79% seen only once; the top ten take about 11%. Sequencing was performed on PBMCs. The receptor was derived from a woman aged 40 to 55 in good health. Some clones in this sample may be carry-over from other donors' samples.

The CDR3 bases are TGTGCCAGCAGCTTGGGCAGTTCTAATGAAAAACTGTTTTTT. Residues: CASSLGSSNEKLFF. The J gene is TRBJ1-4, the V gene TRBV5-6; D is ambiguous. This CDR3 contains 14 residues. Per germline, CDR1 SGHDT and CDR2 YYEEEE. Trimming cost V 0 bases and J 3 bases, with 6 bases left between them.